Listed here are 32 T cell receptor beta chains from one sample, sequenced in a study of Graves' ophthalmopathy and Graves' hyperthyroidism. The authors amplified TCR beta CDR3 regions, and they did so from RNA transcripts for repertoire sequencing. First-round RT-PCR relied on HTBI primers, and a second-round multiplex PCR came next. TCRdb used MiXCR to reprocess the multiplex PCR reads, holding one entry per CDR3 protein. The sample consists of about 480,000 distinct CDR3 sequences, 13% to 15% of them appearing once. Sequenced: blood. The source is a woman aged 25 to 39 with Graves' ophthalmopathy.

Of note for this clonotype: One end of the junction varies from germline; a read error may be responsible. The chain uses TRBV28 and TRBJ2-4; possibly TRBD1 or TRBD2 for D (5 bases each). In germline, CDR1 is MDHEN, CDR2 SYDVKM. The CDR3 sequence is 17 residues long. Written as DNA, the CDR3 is TGTGCCAGCAGTTTATGGAGCACCGAGGGGCCCAAAAACATTAAGTACTTC. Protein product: CASSLWSTEGPKNIKYF.

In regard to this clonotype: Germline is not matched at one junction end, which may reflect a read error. Here the CDR3 DNA reads TGCAGTGCGCGGTCCCTTGTCACTCATAACTATGGTTACACCTTC. Encoded protein: CSARSLVTHNYGYTF. This chain joins TRBV20-1 and TRBJ1-2; D is undetermined. Looked up from germline, CDR1 is DFQATT and CDR2 is SNEGSKA (reference sequence). This CDR3 is 15 amino acids long.

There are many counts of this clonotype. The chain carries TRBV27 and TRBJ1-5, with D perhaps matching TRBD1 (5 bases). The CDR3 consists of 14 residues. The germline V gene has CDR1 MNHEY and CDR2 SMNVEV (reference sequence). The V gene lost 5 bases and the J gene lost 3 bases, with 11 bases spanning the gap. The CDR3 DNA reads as TGTGCCAGCAGTCCCCCAGGGCTCAATCAGCCCCAGCATTTT. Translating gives CASSPPGLNQPQHF.

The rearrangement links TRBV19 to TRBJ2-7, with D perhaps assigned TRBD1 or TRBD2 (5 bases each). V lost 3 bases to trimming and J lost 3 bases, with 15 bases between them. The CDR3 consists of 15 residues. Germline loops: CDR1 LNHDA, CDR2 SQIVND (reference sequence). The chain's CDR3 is CASSIGGVGFYEQYF. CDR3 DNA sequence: TGTGCCAGTAGTATTGGGGGAGTGGGATTCTACGAGCAGTACTTC.

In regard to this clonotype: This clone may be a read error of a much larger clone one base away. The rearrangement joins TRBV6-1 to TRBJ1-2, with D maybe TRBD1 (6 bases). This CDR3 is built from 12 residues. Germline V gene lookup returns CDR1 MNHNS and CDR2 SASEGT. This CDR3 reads CSSRDIDYGYTF. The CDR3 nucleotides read TGTTCCAGCAGGGACATAGACTATGGCTACACCTTC.

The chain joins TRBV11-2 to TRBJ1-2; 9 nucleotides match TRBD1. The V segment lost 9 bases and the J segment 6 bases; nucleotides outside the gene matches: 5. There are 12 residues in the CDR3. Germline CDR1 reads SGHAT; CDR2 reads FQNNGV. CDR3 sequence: CARGQGNDGYTF. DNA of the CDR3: TGTGCCAGAGGACAGGGGAACGATGGCTACACCTTC. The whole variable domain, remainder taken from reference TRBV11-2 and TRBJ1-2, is EAGVAQSPRYKIIEKRQSVAFWCNPISGHATLYWYQQILGQGPKLLIQFQNNGVVDDSQLPKDRFSAERLKGVDSTLKIQPAKLEDSAVYLCARGQGNDGYTFGSGTRLTVV.

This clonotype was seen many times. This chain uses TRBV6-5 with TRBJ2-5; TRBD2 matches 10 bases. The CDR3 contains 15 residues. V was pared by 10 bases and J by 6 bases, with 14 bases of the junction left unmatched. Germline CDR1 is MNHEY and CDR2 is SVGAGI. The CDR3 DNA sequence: TGTGCCATAAAGCGGGAGGGCCATCTCCCACAGACCCAGTACTTC. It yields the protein CAIKREGHLPQTQYF.

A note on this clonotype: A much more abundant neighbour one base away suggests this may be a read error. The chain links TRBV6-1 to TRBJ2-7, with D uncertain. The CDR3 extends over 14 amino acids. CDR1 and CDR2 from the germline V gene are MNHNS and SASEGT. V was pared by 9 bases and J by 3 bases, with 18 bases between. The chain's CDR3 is CASAVVFRDYEQYF. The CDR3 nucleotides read TGTGCCAGTGCCGTGGTTTTTAGGGACTACGAGCAGTACTTC.

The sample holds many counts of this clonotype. The CDR3 DNA is TGTGCCAGCAGGGGGGGCAAGGTTCTTTCTGAAGCTTTCTTT. Protein: CASRGGKVLSEAFF. This chain joins TRBV6-1 and TRBJ1-1; D is possibly TRBD1 (6 bases). Germline CDR1 MNHNS, CDR2 SASEGT. The CDR3 consists of 14 residues. V gave up 6 bases and J gave up 6 bases, with 17 bases separating them.

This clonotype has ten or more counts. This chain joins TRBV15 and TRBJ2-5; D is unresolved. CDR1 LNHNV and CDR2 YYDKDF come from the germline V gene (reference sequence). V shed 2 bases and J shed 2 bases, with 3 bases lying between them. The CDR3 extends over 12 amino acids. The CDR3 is CATSRYQETQYF. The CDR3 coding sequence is TGTGCCACCAGCAGATATCAAGAGACCCAGTACTTC.

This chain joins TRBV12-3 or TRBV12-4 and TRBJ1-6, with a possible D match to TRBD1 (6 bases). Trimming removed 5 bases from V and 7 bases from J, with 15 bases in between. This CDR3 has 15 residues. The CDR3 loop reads CASSLGQRKNSPLHF. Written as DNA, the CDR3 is TGTGCCAGCAGTCTAGGACAGAGGAAAAATTCACCCCTCCACTTT.

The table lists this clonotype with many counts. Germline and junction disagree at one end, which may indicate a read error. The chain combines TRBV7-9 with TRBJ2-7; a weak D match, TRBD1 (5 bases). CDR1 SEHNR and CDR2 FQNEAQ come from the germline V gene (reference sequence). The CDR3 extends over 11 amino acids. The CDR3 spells CTSSQGVEQYF. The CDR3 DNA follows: TGTACCAGCAGCCAAGGGGTCGAGCAGTACTTC.

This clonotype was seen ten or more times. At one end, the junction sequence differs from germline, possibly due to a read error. This CDR3 is CASSPMVVVNAEAFF. CDR3 bases: TGTGCCAGCAGTCCAATGGTCGTTGTGAACGCTGAAGCTTTCTTT. The gene calls are TRBV27 and TRBJ1-1; no reliable D call. The CDR3 is 15 amino acids. The germline gives CDR1 MNHEY, CDR2 SMNVEV (reference sequence).

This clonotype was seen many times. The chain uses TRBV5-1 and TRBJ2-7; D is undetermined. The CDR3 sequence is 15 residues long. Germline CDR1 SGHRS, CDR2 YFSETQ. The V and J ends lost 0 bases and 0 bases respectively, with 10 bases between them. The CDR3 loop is CASSLDHLSSYEQYF. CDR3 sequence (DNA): TGCGCCAGCAGCTTGGATCACCTGAGCTCCTACGAGCAGTACTTC. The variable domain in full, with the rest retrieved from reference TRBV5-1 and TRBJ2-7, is KAGVTQTPRYLIKTRGQQVTLSCSPISGHRSVSWYQQTPGQGLQFLFEYFSETQRNKGNFPGRFSGRQFSNSRSEMNVSTLELGDSALYLCASSLDHLSSYEQYFGPGTRLTVT.

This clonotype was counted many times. CDR3 amino acids: CASSSLKRAGTQYF. The DNA of the CDR3 is TGTGCCAGCAGTTCCCTCAAGAGGGCCGGGACCCAGTACTTC. The gene calls are TRBV28 and TRBJ2-5, with D possibly being TRBD2 (5 bases). CDR3 size: 14 residues. Per germline, CDR1 MDHEN and CDR2 SYDVKM. Deletions cut 4 bases from V and 7 bases from J, with 16 bases between.

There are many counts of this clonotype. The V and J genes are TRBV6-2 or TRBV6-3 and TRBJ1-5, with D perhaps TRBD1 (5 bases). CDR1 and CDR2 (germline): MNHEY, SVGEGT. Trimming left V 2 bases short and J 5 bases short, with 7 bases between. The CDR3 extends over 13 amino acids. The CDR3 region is CASSYGQYQPQHF. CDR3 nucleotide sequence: TGTGCCAGCAGTTACGGACAATATCAGCCCCAGCATTTT.

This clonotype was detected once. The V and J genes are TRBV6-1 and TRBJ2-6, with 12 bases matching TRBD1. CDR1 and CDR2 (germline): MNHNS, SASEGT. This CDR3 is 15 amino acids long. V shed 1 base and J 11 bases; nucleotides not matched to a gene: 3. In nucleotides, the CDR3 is TGTGCCAGCAGTGAAGAGGGGACAGGGGGCTACGTCCTGACTTTC. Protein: CASSEEGTGGYVLTF.

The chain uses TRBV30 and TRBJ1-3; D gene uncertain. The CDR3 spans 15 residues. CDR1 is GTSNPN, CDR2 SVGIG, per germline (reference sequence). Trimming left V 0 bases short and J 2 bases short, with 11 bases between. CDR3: CAWSVRGNPGNTIYF. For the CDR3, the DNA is TGTGCCTGGAGTGTACGAGGAAATCCTGGAAACACCATATATTTT.

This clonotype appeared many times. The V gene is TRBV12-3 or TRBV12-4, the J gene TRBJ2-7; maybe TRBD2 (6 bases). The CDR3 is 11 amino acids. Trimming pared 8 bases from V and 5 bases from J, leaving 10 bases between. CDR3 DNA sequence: TGTGCCAGCGGGGGGTTTGACGAGCAGTACTTC. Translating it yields CASGGFDEQYF.

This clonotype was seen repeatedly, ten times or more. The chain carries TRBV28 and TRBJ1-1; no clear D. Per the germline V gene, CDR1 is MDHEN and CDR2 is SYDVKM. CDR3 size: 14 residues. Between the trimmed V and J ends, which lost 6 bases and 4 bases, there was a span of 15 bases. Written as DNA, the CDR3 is TGTGCCAGCAGAACTGGGCTGCGGGGCACTGAAGCTTTCTTT. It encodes CASRTGLRGTEAFF.

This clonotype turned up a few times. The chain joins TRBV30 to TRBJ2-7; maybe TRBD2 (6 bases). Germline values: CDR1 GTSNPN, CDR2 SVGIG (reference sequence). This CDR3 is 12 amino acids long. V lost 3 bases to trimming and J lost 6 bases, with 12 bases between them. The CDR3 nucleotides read TGTGCCTGGAGCCGGTCGGGGGTCGAGCAGTACTTC. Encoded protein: CAWSRSGVEQYF.

CDR3 sequence: CASRAGGPQNIQYF. The CDR3 bases are TGTGCCAGCAGGGCAGGGGGGCCTCAAAACATTCAGTACTTC. V is TRBV6-1 and J is TRBJ2-4; a weak D match, TRBD1 (7 bases). Deletions cut 6 bases from V and 5 bases from J, with 14 bases between. The CDR3 is 14 residues long. Germline CDR1 is MNHNS and CDR2 is SASEGT.

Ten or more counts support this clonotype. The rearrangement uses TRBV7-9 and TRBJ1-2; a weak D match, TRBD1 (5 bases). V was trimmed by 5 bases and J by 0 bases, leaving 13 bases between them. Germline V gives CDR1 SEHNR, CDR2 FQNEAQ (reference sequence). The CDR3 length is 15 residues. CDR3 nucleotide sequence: TGTGCCAGCAGCCTGGGGGACCCTACTAACTATGGCTACACCTTC. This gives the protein CASSLGDPTNYGYTF.

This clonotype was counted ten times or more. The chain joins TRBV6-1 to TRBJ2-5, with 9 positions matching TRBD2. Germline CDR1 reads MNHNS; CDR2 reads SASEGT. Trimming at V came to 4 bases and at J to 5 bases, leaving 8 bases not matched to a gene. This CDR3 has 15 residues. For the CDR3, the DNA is TGTGCCAGCAGTGTTATAGCGGGAGTGGATGAGACCCAGTACTTC. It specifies CASSVIAGVDETQYF.

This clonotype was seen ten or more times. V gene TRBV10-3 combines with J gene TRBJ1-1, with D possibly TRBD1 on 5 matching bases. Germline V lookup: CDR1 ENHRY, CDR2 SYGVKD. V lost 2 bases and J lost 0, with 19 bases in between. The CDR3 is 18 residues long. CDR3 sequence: CAISEGTVGRSMNTEAFF. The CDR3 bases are TGTGCCATCAGTGAGGGGACGGTCGGGCGTTCGATGAACACTGAAGCTTTCTTT.

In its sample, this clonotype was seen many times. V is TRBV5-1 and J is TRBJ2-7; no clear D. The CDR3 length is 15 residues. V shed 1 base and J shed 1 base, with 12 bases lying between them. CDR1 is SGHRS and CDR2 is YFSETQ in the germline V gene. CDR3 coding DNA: TGCGCCAGCAGCTTGATCCTGGACCCTTCCTACGAGCAGTACTTC. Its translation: CASSLILDPSYEQYF.

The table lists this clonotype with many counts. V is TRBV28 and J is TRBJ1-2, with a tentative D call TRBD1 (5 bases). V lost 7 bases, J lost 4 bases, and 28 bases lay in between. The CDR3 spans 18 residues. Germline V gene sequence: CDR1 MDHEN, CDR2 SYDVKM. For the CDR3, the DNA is TGTGCCAGCACTCAGATCGGCACAGGTGGCCCCCTGGGCTATGGCTACACCTTC. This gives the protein CASTQIGTGGPLGYGYTF.

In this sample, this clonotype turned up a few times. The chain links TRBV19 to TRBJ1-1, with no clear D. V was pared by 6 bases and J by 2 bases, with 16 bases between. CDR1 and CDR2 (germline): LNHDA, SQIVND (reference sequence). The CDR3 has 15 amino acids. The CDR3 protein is CASSIRLRVNTEAFF. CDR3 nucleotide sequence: TGTGCCAGTAGCATCCGTTTACGGGTAAACACTGAAGCTTTCTTT.

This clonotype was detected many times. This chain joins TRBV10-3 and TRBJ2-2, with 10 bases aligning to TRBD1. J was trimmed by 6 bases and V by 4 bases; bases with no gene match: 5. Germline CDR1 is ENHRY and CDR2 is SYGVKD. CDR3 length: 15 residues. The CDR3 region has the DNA TGTGCCATCAGTGTGGGGACAGGGGTGGCCGGGGAGCTGTTTTTT. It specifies CAISVGTGVAGELFF.

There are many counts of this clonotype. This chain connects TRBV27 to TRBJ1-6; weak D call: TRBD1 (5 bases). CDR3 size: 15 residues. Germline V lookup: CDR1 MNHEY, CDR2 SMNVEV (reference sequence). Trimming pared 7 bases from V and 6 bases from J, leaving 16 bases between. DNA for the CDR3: TGTGCCAGCACCCGACGGGGGAACCTTAATTCACCCCTCCACTTT. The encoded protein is CASTRRGNLNSPLHF.

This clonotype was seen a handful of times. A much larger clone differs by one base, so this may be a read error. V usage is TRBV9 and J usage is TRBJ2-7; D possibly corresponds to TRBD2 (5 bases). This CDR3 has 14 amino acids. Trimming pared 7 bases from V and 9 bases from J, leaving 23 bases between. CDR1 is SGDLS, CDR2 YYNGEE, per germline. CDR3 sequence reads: CASGAEDSILGQYF. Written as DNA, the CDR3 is TGTGCCAGCGGCGCCGAGGACTCCATTTTGGGGCAGTACTTC.

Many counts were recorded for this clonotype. The CDR3 sequence: CASRSGFGAFF. The CDR3 DNA follows: TGTGCCAGCAGATCGGGGTTTGGAGCTTTCTTT. This chain links TRBV28 with TRBJ1-1; D gene uncertain. Germline V gene sequence: CDR1 MDHEN, CDR2 SYDVKM. V was clipped by 6 bases and J by 10 bases, with 12 bases between them. This CDR3 comprises 11 residues.